These T cell receptor beta chains were read from a single sample in a study of OX40 agonist ivuxolimab in advanced cancers. TCRdb keeps only in-frame clones here, not all; method: immunoSEQ multiplex PCR. This table has around 64,000 clones, about nine tenths appearing once. The sample consisted of CD4+ or CD8+ T cells sorted from blood, taken in a trial of the OX40 agonist ivuxolimab. All receptors come from an adult with an advanced solid tumor such as melanoma, head and neck, liver or kidney cancer. The CDR3 runs from the conserved cysteine through the conserved F or W. D genes are given only for firm matches. A row's size may be missing; if present it is once, few, many or a size class.

CDR3: CASSSRQGAEPQHF
DNA: TGTGCCAGCAGCTCCAGACAGGGGGCTGAGCCCCAGCATTTT
size: NA
V: TRBV11-2
D: TRBD1
J: TRBJ1-5

CDR3: CASSLGQDYEQYF
DNA: TGTGCCAGTTCCCTGGGACAAGACTACGAGCAGTACTTC
size: few
V: TRBV6-1
D: NA
J: TRBJ2-7

CDR3: CASTRGLSYEQYF
DNA: TGTGCCAGCACCAGGGGCCTCTCCTACGAGCAGTACTTC
size: few
V: TRBV7-6
D: NA
J: TRBJ2-7

CDR3: CASSGALGAGSSYEQYF
DNA: TGTGCCAGTAGTGGGGCCCTAGGGGCGGGAAGCTCCTACGAGCAGTACTTC
size: NA
V: TRBV19
D: NA
J: TRBJ2-7

CDR3: CASSPRAYNSPLHF
DNA: TGCGCCAGCAGCCCTCGGGCCTATAATTCACCCCTCCACTTT
size: NA
V: TRBV10-1
D: NA
J: TRBJ1-6

CDR3: CASGQYYNEQFF
DNA: TGCGCCAGCGGACAGTACTACAATGAGCAGTTCTTC
size: NA
V: TRBV10-1
D: NA
J: TRBJ2-1

CDR3: CASSVGNSLLDNEQFF
DNA: TGTGCCAGCAGCGTTGGGAACAGTCTCTTAGACAATGAGCAGTTCTTC
size: once
V: TRBV9
D: NA
J: TRBJ2-1

CDR3: CASSTTGNWANTEAFF
DNA: TGTGCCAGTAGTACCACAGGCAATTGGGCGAACACTGAAGCTTTCTTT
size: NA
V: TRBV19
D: NA
J: TRBJ1-1

CDR3: CASSENWAGANVLTF
DNA: TGCGCCAGCAGTGAGAACTGGGCTGGGGCCAACGTCCTGACTTTC
size: NA
V: TRBV10-2
D: NA
J: TRBJ2-6

CDR3: CASSLARGLAAGELFF
DNA: TGTGCCAGCAGCTTGGCCAGGGGACTAGCGGCCGGGGAGCTGTTTTTT
size: NA
V: TRBV5-4
D: TRBD2
J: TRBJ2-2

CDR3: CASSYSGQDHYNEQFF
DNA: TGTGCCAGCAGTTACTCGGGACAGGACCACTACAATGAGCAGTTCTTC
size: NA
V: TRBV6-9
D: TRBD1
J: TRBJ2-1

CDR3: CASSISGPSGNTIYF
DNA: TGTGCCAGTAGTATATCAGGACCCTCTGGAAACACCATATATTTT
size: NA
V: TRBV19
D: NA
J: TRBJ1-3

CDR3: CASSTGGPNTGELFF
DNA: TGCGCCAGCAGTACAGGGGGACCGAACACCGGGGAGCTGTTTTTT
size: NA
V: TRBV10-1
D: TRBD1
J: TRBJ2-2

CDR3: CSVDPRGTDTQYF
DNA: TGCAGCGTTGATCCCCGGGGCACAGATACGCAGTATTTT
size: NA
V: TRBV29-1
D: NA
J: TRBJ2-3

CDR3: CASSQDLSGAAFF
DNA: TGTGCCAGCAGCCAAGATCTTTCGGGGGCGGCTTTCTTT
size: NA
V: TRBV14
D: NA
J: TRBJ1-1

CDR3: CASSPLLKGTHYGYTF
DNA: TGTGCCAGCAGCCCCTTACTGAAGGGTACCCACTATGGCTACACCTTC
size: few
V: TRBV9
D: NA
J: TRBJ1-2

CDR3: CASIGRGRPGELFF
DNA: TGTGCCAGTATAGGCAGGGGGCGTCCCGGGGAGCTGTTTTTT
size: NA
V: TRBV19
D: TRBD1
J: TRBJ2-2

CDR3: CSAQGQVNTEAFF
DNA: TGCAGCGCTCAAGGACAGGTGAACACTGAAGCTTTCTTT
size: once
V: TRBV29-1
D: TRBD1
J: TRBJ1-1

CDR3: CASSLRTGNTEAFF
DNA: TGTGCCAGTAGTCTTCGGACAGGGAACACTGAAGCTTTCTTT
size: NA
V: TRBV19
D: TRBD1
J: TRBJ1-1

CDR3: CASSSRTLSSYEQYF
DNA: TGTGCCAGCAGCTCGCGGACCTTAAGCTCCTACGAGCAGTACTTC
size: NA
V: TRBV5-5
D: NA
J: TRBJ2-7

CDR3: CASSLRPGMATEAFF
DNA: TGCGCCAGCAGCCTCCGCCCGGGGATGGCCACTGAAGCTTTCTTT
size: once
V: TRBV5-1
D: NA
J: TRBJ1-1

CDR3: CASSLGNPGQGTEAFF
DNA: TGCGCCAGCAGCTTGGGCAATCCGGGACAGGGAACTGAAGCTTTCTTT
size: NA
V: TRBV5-1
D: TRBD1
J: TRBJ1-1

CDR3: CASSLEGGPPSSYNEQFF
DNA: TGTGCCAGCAGTTTAGAGGGAGGCCCACCTAGCTCCTACAATGAGCAGTTCTTC
size: NA
V: TRBV27
D: NA
J: TRBJ2-1

CDR3: CASSQEQGGRGNQPQHF
DNA: TGTGCCAGCAGCCAAGAACAGGGGGGAAGAGGCAATCAGCCCCAGCATTTT
size: NA
V: TRBV7-9
D: TRBD1
J: TRBJ1-5

CDR3: CASARQTDTEAFF
DNA: TGTGCCAGCGCACGACAAACCGACACTGAAGCTTTCTTT
size: few
V: TRBV18
D: NA
J: TRBJ1-1

CDR3: CASSRPGQRNYGYTF
DNA: TGTGCCAGCAGCCGACCGGGACAGCGGAACTATGGCTACACCTTC
size: NA
V: TRBV7-2
D: TRBD1
J: TRBJ1-2

CDR3: CSVAGYRFEGQFF
DNA: TGCAGCGTTGCAGGGTATAGGTTCGAGGGGCAGTTCTTC
size: NA
V: TRBV29-1
D: NA
J: TRBJ2-1

CDR3: CASSLERRSNYGYTF
DNA: TGTGCCAGCAGCTTAGAACGGAGGTCTAACTATGGCTACACCTTC
size: NA
V: TRBV7-2
D: NA
J: TRBJ1-2

CDR3: CASTDTSRVGEQFF
DNA: TGTGCCAGCACCGATACAAGCAGGGTAGGCGAGCAGTTCTTC
size: once
V: TRBV2
D: NA
J: TRBJ2-1

CDR3: CASSYPGELFF
DNA: TGTGCCAGCAGTTACCCCGGGGAGCTGTTTTTT
size: NA
V: TRBV6-6
D: NA
J: TRBJ2-2

CDR3: CATSRFRDTANEKLFF
DNA: TGTGCCACCAGCAGGTTCCGGGACACGGCTAATGAAAAACTGTTTTTT
size: NA
V: TRBV15
D: NA
J: TRBJ1-4

CDR3: CASSLTGTNTEAFF
DNA: TGCGCCAGCAGCTTGACAGGGACTAACACTGAAGCTTTCTTT
size: NA
V: TRBV5-1
D: NA
J: TRBJ1-1

CDR3: CASRGQGARGYTF
DNA: TGTGCCAGCAGGGGACAGGGGGCTCGTGGCTACACCTTC
size: NA
V: TRBV5-6
D: TRBD1
J: TRBJ1-2